The text below deals with one TCR beta chain. This specimen belongs to a study of T cells and copy number aberrations in small-cell lung cancer. Here immunoSEQ multiplex PCR was the method, and the copy in TCRdb shows in-frame clones only, minus some. The profile shows more than 9,500 clones, about 75% of them singletons. Germline V gene sequence: CDR1 SGHKS, CDR2 YYEKEE (reference sequence). Deletions cut 4 bases from V and 6 bases from J, with 16 bases between. CDR3 length: 14 amino acids. Patients with resected limited-stage small-cell lung cancer, operated 2008 to 2020. No donor received chemotherapy or radiotherapy before surgery, nor immunotherapy before or after it.

Input material: normal tissue next to the tumor. This receptor was taken from a man aged 60 to 75 with small cell lung cancer. The chain employs TRBV5-5 and TRBJ1-1; no clear D gene. In DNA form, the CDR3 reads TGTGCCAGCAGCCCGTTTCTAACAGATCCTGAAGCTTTCTTT. Translating gives CASSPFLTDPEAFF.